These 18 T cell receptor beta chains originate from one sample sequenced in a study of T cell responses to AZD1222 COVID-19 vaccine. Sequencing was performed with immunoSEQ multiplex PCR; in TCRdb, only in-frame clones are kept and a portion is missing. The sample has approximately 200,000 clones; over 70% are singletons. The material was peripheral blood, obtained on day 0 of MenACWY control vaccination. The receptors shown here come from an adult in good health.

This chain uses TRBV4-1 with TRBJ1-5, with TRBD1 matching 11 bases. CDR3 length equals 15 residues. Per the germline V gene, CDR1 is MGHRA and CDR2 is YSYEKL. Unmatched junction bases numbered 6, after V lost 2 bases and J lost 9 bases. The CDR3: CASSQMDRGLGPQHF. The CDR3 region has the DNA TGCGCCAGCAGCCAAATGGACAGGGGGCTGGGGCCCCAGCATTTT.

The chain uses TRBV11-1 and TRBJ1-6; D ambiguous. The CDR3 sequence is 13 residues long. CDR1 and CDR2 (germline): SGHAT, FQDESV (reference sequence). The V gene lost 0 bases and the J gene lost 7 bases, with 4 bases spanning the gap. This CDR3 reads CASSLAQNSPLHF. CDR3 DNA: TGTGCCAGCAGCTTAGCCCAAAATTCACCCCTCCACTTT.

This chain links TRBV2 with TRBJ1-5; a weak D match, TRBD1 (6 bases). V was clipped by 6 bases and J by 4 bases, with 13 bases between them. Germline V gene lookup returns CDR1 SNHLY and CDR2 FYNNEI. The CDR3 contains 14 residues. The CDR3 nucleotides read TGTGCCAGCAGAGAGAATCAGGGGAATCAGCCCCAGCATTTT. Translated, it gives CASRENQGNQPQHF.

CDR3 loop: CASSPILDRGIGNTEAFF. The CDR3, as DNA: TGTGCCAGCTCACCGATCCTAGACAGGGGGATAGGAAACACTGAAGCTTTCTTT. This sequence joins TRBV18 and TRBJ1-1; TRBD1 aligns across 9 bases. V shed 3 bases, J shed 2 bases, and the junction held 13 bases outside the gene matches. CDR3 length: 18 residues. Germline-derived CDR1 and CDR2 are KGHSH and LQKENI.

The CDR3 here is CASSLRQQLEAFF. CDR3 DNA sequence: TGTGCCAGCAGCTTAAGGCAACAGCTTGAAGCTTTCTTT. The J gene is TRBJ1-1, the V gene TRBV7-2, with no clear D. Trimming shortened V by 2 bases and J by 7 bases, and 11 bases separated the two germline ends. Germline V gene data show CDR1 as SGHTA and CDR2 as FQGNSA. This CDR3 region has 13 residues.

V is TRBV7-2 and J is TRBJ2-3; perhaps D is TRBD1 or TRBD2 (5 bases each). CDR1 and CDR2 (germline): SGHTA, FQGNSA. This CDR3 has 17 amino acids. V was trimmed by 1 base and J by 3 bases, leaving 17 bases between them. The CDR3 protein is CASSLVGTGSGTDTQYF. The CDR3 bases are TGTGCCAGCAGCTTAGTCGGGACGGGAAGCGGAACAGATACGCAGTATTTT.

V gene TRBV6-5 combines with J gene TRBJ1-1; D is unresolved. V lost 3 bases, J lost 7 bases, and 12 bases lay in between. The CDR3 covers 13 residues. The germline V gene has CDR1 MNHEY and CDR2 SVGAGI. The CDR3: CASSYLETREAFF. CDR3 DNA sequence: TGTGCCAGCAGTTATCTAGAAACCCGTGAAGCTTTCTTT.

The V and J genes are TRBV7-2 and TRBJ1-1; 10 nucleotides match TRBD1. There are 16 residues in the CDR3. Germline V gene lookup returns CDR1 SGHTA and CDR2 FQGNSA. Trimming took 5 bases from V and 6 from J; bases not matched to a gene: 12. The CDR3, as DNA: TGTGCCAGCAGCCCGGGACAGGGGAGGGCTAGGGCTGAAGCTTTCTTT. Translated: CASSPGQGRARAEAFF.

This chain uses TRBV5-1 with TRBJ1-6; 7 bases match TRBD1. The CDR3 length is 15 residues. Germline V gene lookup returns CDR1 SGHRS and CDR2 YFSETQ. J gave up 5 bases and V 5 bases, and 7 bases lay outside the gene matches. The CDR3: CASSSGDRDNSPLHF. CDR3 bases: TGCGCCAGCAGTTCCGGGGACAGAGATAATTCACCCCTCCACTTT.

V usage is TRBV28 and J usage is TRBJ2-1; D possibly corresponds to TRBD2 (5 bases). The ends were cut back, 2 bases at V and 7 bases at J, with 12 bases in the middle. This CDR3 region has 14 residues. Germline values: CDR1 MDHEN, CDR2 SYDVKM. CDR3 in DNA: TGTGCCAGCAGTTTAGGTGGGAGTCGGAATGAGCAGTTCTTC. Translating it yields CASSLGGSRNEQFF. Full variable domain (outside the CDR3, taken from reference TRBV28 and TRBJ2-1): DVKVTQSSRYLVKRTGEKVFLECVQDMDHENMFWYRQDPGLGLRLIYFSYDVKMKEKGDIPEGYSVSREKKERFSLILESASTNQTSMYLCASSLGGSRNEQFFGPGTRLTVL.

The rearrangement joins TRBV7-8 to TRBJ2-3; D gene unclear. V lost 1 base and J 0 bases, leaving 8 bases between the germline ends. CDR3 length: 15 residues. Germline CDR1 and CDR2: SGHVS and FQNEAQ. The CDR3 here is CASSLVASSTDTQYF. CDR3 DNA sequence: TGTGCCAGCAGCTTAGTGGCGTCTAGCACAGATACGCAGTATTTT. The complete variable domain, with remaining parts taken from reference TRBV7-8 and TRBJ2-3, reads GAGVSQSPRYKVAKRGQDVALRCDPISGHVSLFWYQQALGQGPEFLTYFQNEAQLDKSGLPSDRFFAERPEGSVSTLKIQRTQQEDSAVYLCASSLVASSTDTQYFGPGTRLTVL.

The chain is built from TRBV7-8 and TRBJ2-6; no clear D gene. The V end lost 1 base, the J end lost 0 bases, and 4 bases lay between the germline ends. The CDR3 consists of 15 residues. Germline CDR1 SGHVS, CDR2 FQNEAQ. CDR3 sequence reads: CASSLGTSGANVLTF. CDR3 nucleotides: TGTGCCAGCAGCTTAGGAACCTCTGGGGCCAACGTCCTGACTTTC.

The V call is TRBV19, the J call TRBJ2-2, with TRBD2 matching over 7 bases. Germline assignment: CDR1 LNHDA and CDR2 SQIVND (reference sequence). This CDR3 is 14 amino acids long. The V and J ends lost 7 bases and 0 bases, in that order; junction bases with no gene match: 2. CDR3 sequence (DNA): TGTGCCAGTAACAGCGGGGCGAACACCGGGGAGCTGTTTTTT. It encodes CASNSGANTGELFF.

This clone was observed a single time. The genes are TRBV19 and TRBJ1-5, with TRBD1 matching over 7 bases. The CDR3 extends over 15 amino acids. The germline V gene encodes CDR1 LNHDA and CDR2 SQIVND (reference sequence). J gave up 5 bases and V 6 bases, and 10 bases lay outside the gene matches. The CDR3 sequence is CASRQFGTADQPQHF. Here the CDR3 DNA reads TGTGCCAGTAGGCAATTCGGGACAGCAGATCAGCCCCAGCATTTT.

J is TRBJ2-1 and V is TRBV4-3; D is unclear. The V end was cut by 0 bases, the J end by 2 bases, with 20 bases between. This CDR3 region has 19 residues. Germline loops: CDR1 LGHNA, CDR2 YSLEER. CDR3 bases: TGCGCCAGCAGCCAAGATATGGAGACGCTCGAGCGTGCCTACAATGAGCAGTTCTTC. As protein: CASSQDMETLERAYNEQFF.

The rearrangement links TRBV10-3 to TRBJ2-1; D unclear. V was cut by 2 bases and J by 9 bases, with 11 bases left in between. The CDR3 consists of 13 residues. Per the germline V gene, CDR1 is ENHRY and CDR2 is SYGVKD. CDR3 DNA sequence: TGTGCCATCAGTGAGGGAGTAGCCGGTGAGCAGTTCTTC. Encoded protein: CAISEGVAGEQFF.

This chain links TRBV3-1 (or the pseudogene TRBV3-2) with TRBJ1-1; tentatively, D is TRBD1 (5 bases). This CDR3 spans 13 amino acids. Trimming took off 8 bases at V and 5 bases at J, with 15 bases between the two ends. Germline-derived CDR1 and CDR2 are LGHDT and YNNKEL (reference sequence). CDR3 in DNA: TGTGCCAGCTCCCCGACAGAAGGGACTGAAGCTTTCTTT. Translating it yields CASSPTEGTEAFF.

This chain connects TRBV28 to TRBJ1-5; D call uncertain. This CDR3 contains 19 residues. The V and J ends lost 2 bases and 1 base respectively, with 21 bases between them. The germline V gene encodes CDR1 MDHEN and CDR2 SYDVKM. The CDR3, as DNA: TGTGCCAGCAGTTTACCAACAGAGGCCCGCTCCCAGAGCAATCAGCCCCAGCATTTT. This encodes CASSLPTEARSQSNQPQHF.